A selection of T cell receptor beta chains follows, all from one sample in a study of human T cells and chemical hapten exposure. TCRdb itself ran the RACE reads through MiXCR, one entry per CDR3 protein. The sample has 85,000 to 100,000 distinct CDR3 sequences, 27% seen once. Here the sequenced sample was whole blood, taken in connection with sensitization to the hapten diphenylcyclopropenone (DPC). All receptors come from a man aged 40-49 years with alopecia areata. Some clones in this sample may be carry-over from other donors' samples. Each CDR3 is given with its conserved first and last residue. The order of the fields is V gene, clone size, D gene, CDR3 length, J gene, CDR3 DNA, CDR3 protein. A D gene is named only where the DNA matches it firmly. Clone size is given for some rows only: seen once, a few or many times, or a class if the clone is expanded.

TRBV2	NA	NA	15	TRBJ1-6	TGTGCCAGCACTACGACCGGGCTAAGGCCCTCACCCCTCCACTTT	CASTTTGLRPSPLHF
TRBV6-1	NA	NA	15	TRBJ1-5	TGTGCCAGCACCTCCGGGGGCAGTGGCAATCAGCCCCAGCATTTT	CASTSGGSGNQPQHF
TRBV7-9	once	NA	12	TRBJ1-5	TGTGCCAGCAGCTTAGGTTCTTCGGGGAAGCATTTT	CASSLGSSGKHF
TRBV24-1	few	NA	13	TRBJ2-1	TGTGCCACCAGTGATTTGGCTAGCAATGAGCAGTTCTTC	CATSDLASNEQFF
TRBV2	NA	NA	14	TRBJ2-7	TGTGCCAGCAGTGACTGGGGGGAGTCCTACGAGCAGTACTTC	CASSDWGESYEQYF
TRBV12-3/TRBV12-4	NA	TRBD2	14	TRBJ2-5	TGTGCCAGCAGCTCCACTAGCGGCGGAGAGACCCAGTACTTC	CASSSTSGGETQYF
TRBV4-1	NA	TRBD2	16	TRBJ2-1	TGCGCCAGCAGCCCGCTACTAGCGGGAGGGGTCAATGAGCAGTTCTTC	CASSPLLAGGVNEQFF
TRBV7-3	few	NA	14	TRBJ2-2	TGTGCCAGCAGTCGACAGGCGAACACCGGGGAGCTGTTTTTT	CASSRQANTGELFF
TRBV20-1	few	TRBD2	14	TRBJ2-3	TGCAGTGCTTGGACTAGCGGGAGCACAGATACGCAGTATTTT	CSAWTSGSTDTQYF
TRBV28	NA	NA	18	TRBJ2-2	TGTGCCAGCAGTTTAGTCAGGCGGGGCTTCTCGAACACCGGGGAGCTGTTTTTT	CASSLVRRGFSNTGELFF
TRBV7-9	NA	NA	16	TRBJ2-7	TGTGCCAGCAGCTTATATGGAGGCGCAGCTAACTACGAGCAGTACTTC	CASSLYGGAANYEQYF
TRBV5-1	few	TRBD2	16	TRBJ2-4	TGCGCCAGCAGCATACCGAACCCTAGCGGGAGAAACATTCAGTACTTC	CASSIPNPSGRNIQYF
TRBV7-9	few	NA	15	TRBJ2-7	TGTGCCAGCAGCCCACCCGGGCCCTATCTGAAGGAGCAGTACTTC	CASSPPGPYLKEQYF
TRBV4-2	NA	TRBD2	17	TRBJ2-5	TGTGCCAGCAGCCAATCTGGGACTAGCGGGACGGGCGAGACCCAGTACTTC	CASSQSGTSGTGETQYF
TRBV20-1	few	NA	18	TRBJ2-3	TGCAGTGCTAGCGGCCCTCCCTGGGGCGCCCGAAGTTCAGATACGCAGTATTTT	CSASGPPWGARSSDTQYF
TRBV3-1	few	NA	15	TRBJ1-4	TGTGCCAGCAGCCAATCAGGAGCAACTAATGAAAAACTGTTTTTT	CASSQSGATNEKLFF
TRBV6-6	NA	NA	13	TRBJ2-3	TGTGCCAGCAGTTCGGCCAGCCGAGATACGCAGTATTTT	CASSSASRDTQYF
TRBV29-1	NA	NA	13	TRBJ1-1	TGCAGCGTTGAATCCGGGAGTAGGACTGAAGCTTTCTTT	CSVESGSRTEAFF
TRBV25-1	NA	NA	13	TRBJ1-4	TGTGCCAGCCAGAGGGCATATAATGAAAAACTGTTTTTT	CASQRAYNEKLFF
TRBV28	few	NA	13	TRBJ1-4	TGTGCCAGCAGTTTACCCGGCCGAGAAAAACTGTTTTTT	CASSLPGREKLFF
TRBV29-1	NA	NA	13	TRBJ1-1	TGCAGCGCCTCGAGGGAGGGTGGCACTGAAGCTTTCTTT	CSASREGGTEAFF
TRBV3-1	NA	NA	14	TRBJ1-5	TGTGCCAGCAGCCAAGGGAGGGGGAGGAAGCCCCAGCATTTT	CASSQGRGRKPQHF
TRBV3-1	NA	NA	15	TRBJ2-7	TGTGCCAGCAGCCAAGATGGGGGGCACTCCTACGAGCAGTACTTC	CASSQDGGHSYEQYF
TRBV3-1	once	TRBD1	16	TRBJ2-7	TGTGCCAGCAGCCAGTTAACCGGGACAGGGTGGAACGAGCAGTACTTC	CASSQLTGTGWNEQYF
TRBV11-2	NA	TRBD2	19	TRBJ2-7	TGTGCCAGCAGCTTAGATATCTCATCCTCTAGCGGGAGGGGGTACGAGCAGTACTTC	CASSLDISSSSGRGYEQYF
TRBV12-3/TRBV12-4	NA	TRBD1	16	TRBJ2-7	TGTGCCAGCGCACCTGAGCCGGGACAGTCCTCCTACGAGCAGTACTTC	CASAPEPGQSSYEQYF
TRBV12-3/TRBV12-4	NA	TRBD1	15	TRBJ1-3	TGTGCCAGCAGTTTACGGACAGGGCGGCCGAACACCATATATTTT	CASSLRTGRPNTIYF
TRBV10-3	few	NA	14	TRBJ2-7	TGTGCCATCAGTAAGACGGGAAAGCAAGGGGAGCAGTACTTC	CAISKTGKQGEQYF
TRBV7-9	NA	TRBD2	17	TRBJ2-7	TGTGCCAGCAGCTTCGGGACTAGCGGGAGGAGGTCCTACGAGCAGTACTTC	CASSFGTSGRRSYEQYF
TRBV11-3	NA	NA	15	TRBJ2-5	TGTGCCAGCAGCTTAGGGACCAGGGCCGAAGAGACCCAGTACTTC	CASSLGTRAEETQYF
TRBV14	NA	NA	13	TRBJ2-7	TGTGCCAGCAGCCCCCGGGTCCCCTACGAGCAGTACTTC	CASSPRVPYEQYF
TRBV29-1	NA	TRBD2	13	TRBJ2-1	TGCAGCGTTGCTGGACTAGCGGGGAATGAGCAGTTCTTC	CSVAGLAGNEQFF
TRBV14	NA	TRBD1	15	TRBJ2-7	TGTGCCAGCAGCCACGCAGGGGGCCACTCCTACGAGCAGTACTTC	CASSHAGGHSYEQYF
TRBV7-7	NA	NA	14	TRBJ2-3	TGTGCCAGCAGCCCGCAGACTAGCACAGATACGCAGTATTTT	CASSPQTSTDTQYF
TRBV6-5	NA	NA	15	TRBJ2-3	TGTGCCAGCAGTTACAGGACGCAGGGTCCAGATACGCAGTATTTT	CASSYRTQGPDTQYF
TRBV7-9	few	NA	17	TRBJ2-1	TGTGCCAGCATCAAGGGGGGTCTAACCCGCTCCTACAATGAGCAGTTCTTC	CASIKGGLTRSYNEQFF
TRBV10-3	few	TRBD2	14	TRBJ2-7	TGTGCCATCAGTGGAGGGGGACTAGCCCACGAGCAGTACTTC	CAISGGGLAHEQYF
TRBV12-3/TRBV12-4	NA	NA	13	TRBJ2-7	TGTGCCAGCAGCCCGCGGAGACCCTACGAGCAGTACTTC	CASSPRRPYEQYF
TRBV9	few	TRBD1	17	TRBJ2-7	TGTGCCAGCAGCGCCAACCCCGGACAGGGGGCCTCCTACGAGCAGTACTTC	CASSANPGQGASYEQYF
TRBV5-4	few	TRBD1	15	TRBJ2-3	TGTGCCAGCAGCATGGGACAGGCGGAGACAGATACGCAGTATTTT	CASSMGQAETDTQYF
TRBV28	NA	TRBD1	14	TRBJ2-7	TGTGCCAGCAGTTTCGCGGGACAGGGGTACGAGCAGTACTTC	CASSFAGQGYEQYF
TRBV20-1	few	NA	9	TRBJ1-5	TGCAGTGCCGGTCAGCCCCAGCATTTT	CSAGQPQHF